The clone carrying this TCR beta chain was found a few times. Its target is not known. This entry belongs to a study of post-analysis software for immune sequencing data. Study summary: Secondary progressive, relapsing-remitting and progressive-relapsing multiple sclerosis were among the included disease courses.

Whole-study findings and limits: Relative to controls, patients with multiple sclerosis showed significantly lower normalized Chao1 diversity. TRBV5-6, TRBV5-1 and TRBV20-1 belonged to a set of about 5 TRBV segments that were more frequent in patients than controls.

The CDR3 has 15 residues. V shed 5 bases and J 7 bases; nucleotides not matched to a gene: 6. Germline values: CDR1 SEHNR, CDR2 FQNEAQ (reference sequence). Included in the TCR beta cDNA libraries were unique molecular identifiers. TCRdb ran MiXCR on the PCR reads and lists one entry per CDR3 protein. This table has about 770,000 distinct CDR3 sequences, around 46% appearing once. This TCR came from a girl aged 10 to 17 with multiple sclerosis. The chain recombines TRBV7-9 with TRBJ2-1; 12 bases fit TRBD2. Input material: blood. The CDR3 loop reads CASSGSSGRGNEQFF. The CDR3 DNA sequence: TGTGCCAGCAGCGGGTCTAGCGGGAGGGGAAATGAGCAGTTCTTC.